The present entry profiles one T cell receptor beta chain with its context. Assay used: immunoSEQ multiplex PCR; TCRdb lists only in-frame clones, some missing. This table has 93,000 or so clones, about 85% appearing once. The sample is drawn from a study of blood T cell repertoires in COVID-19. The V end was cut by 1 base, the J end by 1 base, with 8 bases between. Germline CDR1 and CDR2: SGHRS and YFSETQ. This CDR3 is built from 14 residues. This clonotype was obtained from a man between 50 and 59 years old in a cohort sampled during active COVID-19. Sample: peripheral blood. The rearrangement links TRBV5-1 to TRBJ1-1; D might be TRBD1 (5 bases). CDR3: CASSLSGQNTEAFF. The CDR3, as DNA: TGCGCCAGCAGCTTGTCCGGACAGAACACTGAAGCTTTCTTT.